This T cell receptor (beta chain) was sequenced in a study of blood T cells in healthy people across ages. Using a J-beta primer mix together with a sample-barcoded 5' primer, a second PCR was run for roughly 6 to 12 cycles. TCRdb called the 5' RACE reads again in MiXCR, with one record for every CDR3 protein. The table includes 1.5 million to 2 million distinct CDR3 sequences, under 30% detected once. J lost 6 bases, V lost 0 bases, and 8 bases had no gene match. The CDR3 is made up of 16 amino acids. Germline CDR1 is KGHSH and CDR2 is LQKENI. The sequenced material came from blood. The receptor was derived from a woman in her twenties or thirties in good health. The chain carries TRBV18 and TRBJ2-1; TRBD1 aligns across 7 bases. The CDR3 protein is CASSPPRGRGGNEQFF. The CDR3 DNA sequence: TGTGCCAGCTCACCACCGAGGGGGCGAGGGGGCAATGAGCAGTTCTTC.